This T cell receptor beta chain derives from a study of cytomegalovirus exposure and HLA in healthy donors. The CDR3 has 14 amino acids. V dropped 0 bases and J dropped 0 bases, with 5 bases sitting between them. Germline V gene lookup returns CDR1 SGHRS and CDR2 YFSETQ. Vbeta (60) and Jbeta (13) primers were used in the PCR. Clones were read by immunoSEQ multiplex PCR, and TCRdb kept only the in-frame ones, dropping some. The repertoire includes about 120,000 clones, more than 65% of them detected once, and roughly 11% sits in the top ten. The sample comprised PBMCs. The chain recombines TRBV5-1 with TRBJ2-3; D gene uncertain. This sequence was found in a man aged 40-49 years in good health and CMV-seropositive. CDR3 residues: CASSLGLSTDTQYF. In nucleotides, the CDR3 is TGCGCCAGCAGCTTGGGACTTAGCACAGATACGCAGTATTTT.